This passage covers 32 T cell receptor beta chains from one sample sequenced in a study of CD8 T cells in ankylosing spondylitis. Study-wide results and limits: Apparently characteristic of ankylosing spondylitis blood was a TCR beta motif (about eight highly homologous variants).

Antigen specificity for these receptors is unknown. TCRdb re-called the 5' RACE reads through MiXCR, storing one row per CDR3 protein. Of a few hundred thousand distinct CDR3 sequences in the sample, 7% to 9% were seen once. Sequenced material: blood, either unsorted or a sorted T cell fraction (not recorded which). These receptors were taken from a male donor with ankylosing spondylitis.

This clonotype was observed at least ten times. V and J are TRBV20-1 and TRBJ2-2; the D call may be TRBD1 or TRBD2 (5 bases each). This CDR3 contains 16 residues. V shed 5 bases and J shed 6 bases, with 22 bases lying between them. Germline V gene lookup returns CDR1 DFQATT and CDR2 SNEGSKA (reference sequence). The DNA for the CDR3 is TGCAGTGCTCGGAGACTAAAGTCAGGGAATCCCGGGGAGCTGTTTTTT. Its protein is CSARRLKSGNPGELFF.

This clonotype was found a few times. J is TRBJ2-3 and V is TRBV29-1; 10 bases are shared with TRBD2. Germline V gene data show CDR1 as SQVTM and CDR2 as ANQGSEA. The ends lost 7 bases at V and 5 bases at J; junction bases unmatched: 3. The length of the CDR3 is 12 residues. CDR3: CSAAGGLDTQYF. The CDR3 nucleotides are TGCAGCGCAGCGGGAGGGTTAGATACGCAGTATTTT.

This clonotype was seen many times. V is TRBV9 and J is TRBJ2-7, with 8 positions matching TRBD1. The CDR3 totals 14 residues. V shed 4 bases and J 5 bases; nucleotides not matched to a gene: 8. Germline loops: CDR1 SGDLS, CDR2 YYNGEE. The CDR3: CASSLRQGIDEQYF. In nucleotides, the CDR3 is TGTGCCAGCAGCCTACGACAGGGGATCGACGAGCAGTACTTC.

Note on this clonotype: Its ends do not fully match the called genes, so a read error is possible. The chain joins TRBV18 to TRBJ1-4; weak D call: TRBD1 (5 bases). This CDR3 has 14 residues. CDR1 KGHSH and CDR2 LQKENI come from the germline V gene. The CDR3 DNA follows: TGTGCCAGCGCACCAGGGCGGGCAGGTGAAAAACTGTTTTTT. Translating it yields CASAPGRAGEKLFF.

The rearrangement joins TRBV28 to TRBJ2-1; TRBD1 matches 7 bases. The junction had 10 bases not matched to a gene; V was cut back by 5 bases and J by 0 bases. CDR1 is MDHEN, CDR2 SYDVKM, per germline. The CDR3 extends over 17 amino acids. The CDR3 loop reads CASSAVTGYTSYNEQFF. CDR3 in DNA: TGTGCCAGCAGTGCCGTGACAGGGTATACCTCCTACAATGAGCAGTTCTTC.

This rearrangement joins TRBV5-1 to TRBJ1-1; D remains ambiguous. The V and J ends lost 0 bases and 5 bases respectively, with 11 bases between them. In germline, CDR1 is SGHRS, CDR2 YFSETQ. The CDR3 consists of 14 residues. CDR3 amino acids: CASSLDGRETEAFF. In nucleotides, the CDR3 is TGCGCCAGCAGCTTGGACGGTCGCGAAACTGAAGCTTTCTTT. Drawing the rest from reference TRBV5-1 and TRBJ1-1, the complete variable domain is KAGVTQTPRYLIKTRGQQVTLSCSPISGHRSVSWYQQTPGQGLQFLFEYFSETQRNKGNFPGRFSGRQFSNSRSEMNVSTLELGDSALYLCASSLDGRETEAFFGQGTRLTVV.

This clonotype was seen a handful of times. This chain links TRBV6-1 with TRBJ2-5; 7 positions agree with TRBD2. This CDR3 is built from 14 residues. The ends lost 10 bases at V and 5 bases at J; junction bases unmatched: 13. Germline values: CDR1 MNHNS, CDR2 SASEGT. The CDR3 nucleotides read TGTGCCACCAGCCGCGGGCGGGGGTCTGAGACCCAGTACTTC. This translates into CATSRGRGSETQYF.

This clonotype was counted many times. The CDR3 region has the DNA TGTGCCAGCAGTTCATTACCGAATCAGCCCCAGCATTTT. This translates into CASSSLPNQPQHF. The chain combines TRBV12-3 or TRBV12-4 with TRBJ1-5; no definite D call. CDR3 length equals 13 residues. V was cut by 4 bases and J by 4 bases, with 8 bases left in between.

The rearrangement uses TRBV4-1 and TRBJ2-3; no clear D gene. The germline V and J ends were trimmed by 0 bases and 4 bases, with 8 bases remaining between them. This CDR3 region has 14 residues. CDR1 and CDR2 (germline): MGHRA, YSYEKL. The CDR3 region is CASSQDPPADTQYF. CDR3 in DNA: TGCGCCAGCAGCCAAGACCCCCCCGCAGATACGCAGTATTTT.

This clonotype was counted many times. The rearrangement links TRBV4-1 to TRBJ2-5; D unclear. The CDR3 is 16 amino acids. Germline V gene lookup returns CDR1 MGHRA and CDR2 YSYEKL. V lost 2 bases and J lost 4, with 17 bases in between. The CDR3 nucleotides read TGCGCCAGCAGCCAAAAGTGGGCAGGCCCAAGAGAGACCCAGTACTTC. Translation: CASSQKWAGPRETQYF.

This clonotype has ten or more counts. The rearrangement uses TRBV28 and TRBJ2-5, with TRBD2 matching 14 bases. The CDR3 is 19 amino acids. Per germline, CDR1 MDHEN and CDR2 SYDVKM. V was clipped by 4 bases and J by 3 bases; unmatched bases: 13. CDR3 residues: CASSSTGGLAGVLKETQYF. As DNA, the CDR3 is TGTGCCAGCAGTTCCACGGGGGGACTAGCGGGAGTGTTGAAAGAGACCCAGTACTTC.

This clonotype was counted at least ten times. This chain links TRBV7-6 with TRBJ2-2; 10 bases fit TRBD1. This CDR3 spans 17 amino acids. CDR1 is SGHVS, CDR2 FNYEAQ, per germline. The V segment lost 5 bases and the J segment 3 bases; nucleotides outside the gene matches: 9. CDR3 sequence (DNA): TGTGCCAGCAGCCGAGTAGTGACAGGGGGCGACACCGGGGAGCTGTTTTTT. Its translation: CASSRVVTGGDTGELFF.

The sample holds a few counts of this clonotype. This chain connects TRBV6-1 to TRBJ2-6; possibly TRBD2 for D (5 bases). The CDR3 is 15 amino acids. V lost 6 bases and J 0 bases, leaving 9 bases between the germline ends. Germline V gene sequence: CDR1 MNHNS, CDR2 SASEGT. CDR3: CASRSDSSGANVLTF. CDR3 DNA: TGTGCCAGCAGGTCGGACTCCTCTGGGGCCAACGTCCTGACTTTC.

The sample holds a few counts of this clonotype. The CDR3 spells CASSLSMTGELFF. CDR3 coding DNA: TGTGCCAGCAGCTTATCAATGACCGGGGAGCTGTTTTTT. This chain connects TRBV7-9 to TRBJ2-2; D not resolved. Deletions cut 2 bases from V and 5 bases from J, with 6 bases between. The CDR3 contains 13 residues. Germline values: CDR1 SEHNR, CDR2 FQNEAQ (reference sequence).

This clonotype was observed many times. The chain combines TRBV14 with TRBJ2-5; 10 bases map to TRBD2. Germline CDR1 is SGHDN and CDR2 is FVKESK. Losses at the gene ends were 1 base for V and 5 bases for J; bases not matched to a gene: 7. This CDR3 spans 16 amino acids. The CDR3 protein is CASSQGLAGVVETQYF. CDR3 bases: TGTGCCAGCAGCCAAGGTCTAGCGGGAGTCGTTGAGACCCAGTACTTC.

This clonotype was found a few times. The chain links TRBV7-3 to TRBJ2-7, with 7 bases aligning to TRBD1. V lost 5 bases to trimming and J lost 3 bases; unmatched junction nucleotides: 10. The CDR3 has 15 amino acids. CDR1 is SGHTA and CDR2 is FQGTGA in the germline V gene. As DNA, the CDR3 is TGTGCCAGCAGCCCACGGGACAGAGCGGACTACGAGCAGTACTTC. The encoded protein is CASSPRDRADYEQYF.

This clonotype has a count of ten or more. The chain is built from TRBV5-1 and TRBJ2-1; tentatively, D is TRBD1 or TRBD2 (5 bases each). Deletions cut 0 bases from V and 7 bases from J, with 11 bases between. Germline lookup yields CDR1 SGHRS and CDR2 YFSETQ. The CDR3 sequence is 14 residues long. The CDR3 spells CASSLVLAGNEQFF. CDR3 nucleotide sequence: TGCGCCAGCAGCTTGGTCCTAGCAGGGAATGAGCAGTTCTTC.

A few counts support this clonotype. V usage is TRBV5-1 and J usage is TRBJ1-4, with D perhaps TRBD1 (6 bases). CDR3 length: 14 amino acids. V lost 7 bases and J lost 6, with 16 bases in between. Germline CDR1 SGHRS, CDR2 YFSETQ. The CDR3 protein is CASHREAGDEKLFF. DNA for the CDR3: TGCGCCAGCCACCGGGAGGCAGGGGATGAAAAACTGTTTTTT.

The sample holds many counts of this clonotype. V gene TRBV7-9 combines with J gene TRBJ2-6; D uncertain. CDR1 is SEHNR and CDR2 is FQNEAQ in the germline V gene (reference sequence). The CDR3 sequence is 15 residues long. Between the trimmed V and J ends, which lost 1 base and 4 bases, there was a span of 8 bases. In DNA form, the CDR3 reads TGTGCCAGCAGCTTAGATTATGCAGGGGCCAACGTCCTGACTTTC. This codes for CASSLDYAGANVLTF.

In this sample, this clonotype turned up many times. The chain uses TRBV7-9 and TRBJ2-5, with 8 bases lining up with TRBD2. The germline V gene encodes CDR1 SEHNR and CDR2 FQNEAQ (reference sequence). This CDR3 is 14 amino acids long. V lost 3 bases to trimming and J lost 4 bases; unmatched junction nucleotides: 4. The DNA of the CDR3 is TGTGCCAGCAGCTTGCGTCTAGCGGGAGAGACCCAGTACTTC. Its translation: CASSLRLAGETQYF.

This chain joins TRBV21-1 and TRBJ2-3. TRBV21-1 corresponds to a pseudogene. The CDR3 runs 16 residues. This chain's CDR3 is CASSKLPRLSTDTQYF. The CDR3 DNA is TGTGCCAGCAGCAAACTTCCGCGGCTTAGCACAGATACGCAGTATTTT.

This chain connects TRBV4-1 to TRBJ2-1; the match to TRBD1 covers 10 bases. Germline assignment: CDR1 MGHRA and CDR2 YSYEKL. Trimming took 3 bases from V and 2 from J; bases not matched to a gene: 4. The CDR3 has 16 amino acids. CDR3 sequence: CASSHRTGGAYNEQFF. The DNA for the CDR3 is TGCGCCAGCAGCCACCGGACAGGGGGTGCCTACAATGAGCAGTTCTTC.

The genes are TRBV12-3 or TRBV12-4 and TRBJ1-1; D unclear. The CDR3 is 12 amino acids. Trimming took off 6 bases at V and 1 base at J, with 6 bases between the two ends. For the CDR3, the DNA is TGTGCCAGCAGACAGCCGAACACTGAAGCTTTCTTT. It translates to CASRQPNTEAFF.

This chain links TRBV14 with TRBJ2-3, with 10 bases that match TRBD2. Trimming at V came to 2 bases and at J to 10 bases, leaving 12 bases not matched to a gene. CDR1 and CDR2 (germline): SGHDN, FVKESK. The CDR3 length is 16 residues. DNA of the CDR3: TGTGCCAGCAGCCAACCTTCGGGACTAGCGAGGCGGGCGCAGTATTTT. It specifies CASSQPSGLARRAQYF.

This clonotype was found once. Sequence at one end of the junction differs from germline and may be a read error. The J gene is TRBJ2-2, the V gene TRBV11-2; TRBD2 agrees at 8 bases. Germline V lookup: CDR1 SGHAT, CDR2 FQNNGV. This CDR3 comprises 15 residues. CDR3 sequence: CASSFLSGSPGEQFF. The DNA of the CDR3 is TGTGCCAGCAGCTTCCTAAGCGGGAGCCCCGGGGAGCAGTTTTTT.

This clonotype has just a few counts. This chain connects TRBV14 to TRBJ2-2; 10 bases match TRBD2. V was pared by 0 bases and J by 3 bases, with 4 bases of the junction left unmatched. The germline CDR1 and CDR2 sequences are SGHDN and FVKESK. This CDR3 is 17 amino acids long. CDR3 region: CASSQDLLAGDTGELFF. The CDR3 region has the DNA TGTGCCAGCAGCCAAGATTTGCTAGCGGGAGACACCGGGGAGCTGTTTTTT.

The chain has TRBV20-1 and TRBJ2-1; 8 positions agree with TRBD1. Germline V CDR1 and CDR2: DFQATT, SNEGSKA (reference sequence). CDR3 length: 13 residues. Unmatched junction bases numbered 6, after V lost 3 bases and J lost 8 bases. CDR3 bases: TGCAGTGCTAGCTCAGGGGGCGCATATGAGCAGTTCTTC. Encoded protein: CSASSGGAYEQFF.

The chain employs TRBV6-1 and TRBJ2-1; D might be TRBD1 or TRBD2, each matching 6 bases. This CDR3 is built from 16 residues. Between the trimmed V and J ends, which lost 8 bases and 1 base, there was a span of 18 bases. The germline gives CDR1 MNHNS, CDR2 SASEGT. CDR3 region: CASPGALAGSYNEQFF. In DNA, the CDR3 is TGTGCCAGCCCAGGGGCGCTGGCGGGGTCCTACAATGAGCAGTTCTTC.

The chain carries TRBV5-1 and TRBJ2-5, with D unresolved. CDR1 is SGHRS and CDR2 is YFSETQ in the germline V gene. This CDR3 contains 13 residues. V dropped 7 bases and J dropped 2 bases, with 12 bases sitting between them. DNA of the CDR3: TGCGCCAGCTCCTCGGGTTTACAAGAGACCCAGTACTTC. The encoded protein is CASSSGLQETQYF.

In its sample, this clonotype was seen a few times. The chain joins TRBV28 to TRBJ1-1; D ambiguous. V lost 1 base and J lost 0, with 3 bases in between. The CDR3 is made up of 13 amino acids. Germline CDR1 is MDHEN and CDR2 is SYDVKM. CDR3 DNA: TGTGCCAGCAGTTTATACCTGAACACTGAAGCTTTCTTT. Amino acids: CASSLYLNTEAFF.

This clonotype appeared a few times. The chain combines TRBV5-1 with TRBJ2-1, with 12 nucleotides matching TRBD2. Germline CDR1 is SGHRS and CDR2 is YFSETQ. Trimming cost V 3 bases and J 9 bases; bases outside gene matches: 16. This CDR3 comprises 18 residues. The CDR3 sequence: CASSSDRRLAGVISEQFF. The CDR3 DNA reads as TGCGCCAGCAGCTCTGACAGGCGACTAGCGGGAGTCATCAGTGAGCAGTTCTTC. Together with reference TRBV5-1 and TRBJ2-1, the CDR3 gives the full variable domain: KAGVTQTPRYLIKTRGQQVTLSCSPISGHRSVSWYQQTPGQGLQFLFEYFSETQRNKGNFPGRFSGRQFSNSRSEMNVSTLELGDSALYLCASSSDRRLAGVISEQFFGPGTRLTVL.

This chain links TRBV5-1 with TRBJ2-7, with D perhaps TRBD2 (5 bases). The V end was cut by 6 bases, the J end by 6 bases, with 19 bases between. The CDR3 has 14 residues. Germline lookup yields CDR1 SGHRS and CDR2 YFSETQ. The CDR3, as DNA: TGCGCCAGCACCGACACGGCTGGAGGCGGCGAGCAGTACTTC. Translating it yields CASTDTAGGGEQYF. The variable domain in full, with the rest retrieved from reference TRBV5-1 and TRBJ2-7, is KAGVTQTPRYLIKTRGQQVTLSCSPISGHRSVSWYQQTPGQGLQFLFEYFSETQRNKGNFPGRFSGRQFSNSRSEMNVSTLELGDSALYLCASTDTAGGGEQYFGPGTRLTVT.